This is a list of T cell receptor beta chains from one sample in a study of cytomegalovirus exposure and HLA in healthy donors. Sequencing was performed with immunoSEQ multiplex PCR; in TCRdb, only in-frame clones are kept and a portion is missing. Here the sample table reports 100,000 to 150,000 clones. Sequencing was done on a sample of PBMCs. These receptors originate from a man aged 30 to 39 in good health and CMV-seronegative. The CDR3 runs from the conserved cysteine through the conserved F or W. The D gene is left open where the match is weak.

v_call	d_call	j_call	cdr3_nt	cdr3_aa
TRBV7-2	-	TRBJ2-3	TGTGCCAGCAGCTTAGTCGGGTCTAGCACAGATACGCAGTATTTT	CASSLVGSSTDTQYF
TRBV5-1	TRBD1	TRBJ2-7	TGCGCCAGCAGCTGGTACAGGGGTGGGGGTTTTGAGCAGTACTTC	CASSWYRGGGFEQYF
TRBV28	-	TRBJ2-7	TGTGCCAGCACTCTGTCCCGGGGGGCCACCTACGAGCAGTACTTC	CASTLSRGATYEQYF
TRBV7-9	-	TRBJ2-3	TGTGCCAGCAGCTTCGCGGGAAGCACAGATACGCAGTATTTT	CASSFAGSTDTQYF
TRBV2	-	TRBJ2-1	TGTGCCAGCAGTCTGGGAGGTGAGCAGTTCTTC	CASSLGGEQFF
TRBV7-9	TRBD2	TRBJ2-3	TGTGCCAGCAGCTTATTTCTAGCGGGAATGGATACGCAGTATTTT	CASSLFLAGMDTQYF
TRBV20-1	-	TRBJ1-2	TGCAGTGCTCGTTCCAGTTACGGCTACACCTTC	CSARSSYGYTF
TRBV19	TRBD1	TRBJ1-1	TGTGCCAGTAGTATAAAGGTGGGACAGGAAGCTTTCTTT	CASSIKVGQEAFF
TRBV7-9	-	TRBJ1-1	TGTGCCAGCAGTCATGAAGCGGGGAACACTGAAGCTTTCTTT	CASSHEAGNTEAFF
TRBV6-5	TRBD1	TRBJ1-2	TGTGCCAGCAGGCCTCAGACAGGGGATTCCTATGGCTACACCTTC	CASRPQTGDSYGYTF
TRBV4-1	-	TRBJ2-5	TGCGCCAGCAGCCAAGCCGGACACTTCCAAGAGACCCAGTACTTC	CASSQAGHFQETQYF
TRBV28	-	TRBJ1-1	TGTGCCAGCAGCCCTATGGTTCGACTTGAAGCTTTCTTT	CASSPMVRLEAFF
TRBV7-9	TRBD2	TRBJ2-4	TGTGCCAGCAGCCATGGACTAGCGTCCAAAAACATTCAGTACTTC	CASSHGLASKNIQYF
TRBV7-9	TRBD2	TRBJ2-7	TGTGCCAGCAGCACCCCGGGACTAGCCTACGAGCAGTACTTC	CASSTPGLAYEQYF
TRBV5-6	-	TRBJ1-3	TGTGCCAGCAGCTTGGGGCAGGGGCGGGGAAACACCATATATTTT	CASSLGQGRGNTIYF
TRBV29-1	TRBD1	TRBJ2-7	TGCAGCGCTGAACAGGGGTACGAGCAGTACTTC	CSAEQGYEQYF
TRBV7-9	-	TRBJ1-2	TGTGCCAGCCTCGAGGGCTATGGCTACACCTTC	CASLEGYGYTF
TRBV4-2	TRBD2	TRBJ2-1	TGTGCCAGCAGCCAAGTGACTAGCGACTACAATGAGCAGTTCTTC	CASSQVTSDYNEQFF
TRBV28	-	TRBJ1-2	TGTGCCAGCAGCCCCACCCTCTTTACCCCGAGAGGCTACACCTTC	CASSPTLFTPRGYTF
TRBV10-2	-	TRBJ1-5	TGCGCCAGCAGGGGTACAGGGACGAGTCAGCCCCAGCATTTT	CASRGTGTSQPQHF
TRBV4-1	TRBD1	TRBJ2-7	TGCGCCAGCAGCCAAGCACCCGGGACAGGGTCCTACGAGCAGTACTTC	CASSQAPGTGSYEQYF
TRBV7-9	TRBD2	TRBJ2-3	TGTGCCAGCAGCGGGAGGGACACAGATACGCAGTATTTT	CASSGRDTDTQYF
TRBV21-1	-	TRBJ2-3	TGTGCCAGCAGTCCGAAGTCGGGACAGGGCCATAGTAGCACAGATACGCAGTATTTT	CASSPKSGQGHSSTDTQYF
TRBV5-1	-	TRBJ2-7	TGCGCCAGCAGCGCCCAGGGCTACGAGCAGTACTTC	CASSAQGYEQYF
TRBV6-6	TRBD1	TRBJ2-7	TGTGCCAGCAGTGGGGGAGTTGGACAGGGGGACTACGAGCAGTACTTC	CASSGGVGQGDYEQYF
TRBV7-9	-	TRBJ2-2	TGTGCCAGCAGCGGTACAGGGTCGGCCGGGGAGCTGTTTTTT	CASSGTGSAGELFF
TRBV5-6	-	TRBJ2-5	TGTGCCAGCAGCAATACGGGGAGGGGGCAGTACTTC	CASSNTGRGQYF
TRBV5-5	-	TRBJ1-2	TGTGCCAGCAGCTTGTTTCTTCAGGGGAGATCGGATGGCTACACCTTC	CASSLFLQGRSDGYTF
TRBV29-1	TRBD2	TRBJ2-3	TGCAGCGTTGAGGGGACTAGGGCGGATACGCAGTATTTT	CSVEGTRADTQYF
TRBV19	-	TRBJ1-2	TGTGCCAGTAGTATCTCCCGCTATGGCTACACCTTC	CASSISRYGYTF
TRBV30	TRBD1	TRBJ2-7	TGTGCCTGGAGTGACAGGGGCGAGCAGTACTTC	CAWSDRGEQYF
TRBV30	-	TRBJ2-7	TGTGCCTGGAGTGAGGGGTCCTTAGGGCAAAGCGAGCAGTACTTC	CAWSEGSLGQSEQYF
TRBV6-5	-	TRBJ2-7	TGTGCCAGCAGTTACGAGGGCAGGGGATACGAGCAGTACTTC	CASSYEGRGYEQYF
TRBV6-5	-	TRBJ1-1	TGTGCCAGCCAGGAGGGCTTTGAGGCTTTCTTT	CASQEGFEAFF
TRBV6-8	-	TRBJ1-1	TGTGCCAGCAGTTACACGGGAACTTACATGAACACTGAAGCTTTCTTT	CASSYTGTYMNTEAFF
TRBV28	-	TRBJ2-3	TGTGCCAGCAACTCACAGGTTAGGGGCACAGATACGCAGTATTTT	CASNSQVRGTDTQYF
TRBV7-8	-	TRBJ2-1	TGTGCCAGCAGCCTGCAGGAGGGACGGTCCTACAATGAGCAGTTCTTC	CASSLQEGRSYNEQFF
TRBV7-8	-	TRBJ1-2	TGTGCCAGCAGCTTAGCGCCTTCGGGAAACTATGGCTACACCTTC	CASSLAPSGNYGYTF
TRBV6-1	-	TRBJ2-7	TGTGCCAGCAGTCCCCCCCGAGGGTTGGAGCAGTACTTC	CASSPPRGLEQYF
TRBV4-2	-	TRBJ2-1	TGTGCCAGCAGTTTACTTTTTAGGGACTCGCAGTTCTTC	CASSLLFRDSQFF
TRBV10-3	-	TRBJ1-2	TGTGCCTCGCGGGCAGACTTGTCTCCTAACTATGGCTACACCTTC	CASRADLSPNYGYTF
TRBV29-1	-	TRBJ2-1	TGCAGCGCCAGGACGACGGGGGAGCAGTTCTTC	CSARTTGEQFF
TRBV2	-	TRBJ2-5	TGTGCCAGCAGTGTATCAGTTCAAGAGACCCAGTACTTC	CASSVSVQETQYF
TRBV11-2	TRBD1	TRBJ1-6	TGTGCCAGCAGCTTACCGGGGACAGCACTGAATTCACCCCTCCACTTT	CASSLPGTALNSPLHF
TRBV1	-	TRBJ2-7	TGCACCAGCAGCCAGACAGAATCCTACGAGCAGTACTTC	CTSSQTESYEQYF
TRBV6-6	TRBD2	TRBJ2-1	TGTGCCAGCTCCTACTCCGGGACTAGCTACAATGAGCAGTTCTTC	CASSYSGTSYNEQFF
TRBV7-2	-	TRBJ1-1	TGTGCCAGCAGCTTAAACAGGGAGCGACCGAACACCGAAGCTTTCTTT	CASSLNRERPNTEAFF
TRBV5-4	TRBD2	TRBJ2-2	TGTGCCAGCACCTCCGGGACTAGCGACACCGGGGAGCTGTTTTTT	CASTSGTSDTGELFF
TRBV29-1	TRBD2	TRBJ2-6	TGCAGCGTTGAAGATCGGGTGAATGGGAAGCGGGAGCTTGGGGCCAACGTCCTGACTTTC	CSVEDRVNGKRELGANVLTF
TRBV9	TRBD1	TRBJ2-2	TGTGCCAGCAGCGCCGGGACAGTCCAGAACACCGGGGAGCTGTTTTTT	CASSAGTVQNTGELFF
TRBV5-1	-	TRBJ1-1	TGCGCCAGCAGCTTGGAGGCAGGGGACACTGAAGCTTTCTTT	CASSLEAGDTEAFF
TRBV27	TRBD2	TRBJ2-3	TGTGCCAGCAGTTTAACTAGCGGGAGTATAGATACGCAGTATTTT	CASSLTSGSIDTQYF
TRBV7-9	-	TRBJ1-1	TGTGCCAGCAGCCAATCTTCCACAGGGAACACTGAAGCTTTCTTT	CASSQSSTGNTEAFF
TRBV5-1	TRBD1	TRBJ2-7	TGCGCCAGCAGCTATGGGACAGCAGACCCCTACGAGCAGTACTTC	CASSYGTADPYEQYF
TRBV11-1	TRBD2	TRBJ2-7	TGTGCCAGCAGCCCCAAGACTAGCGGAACCTACGAGCAGTACTTC	CASSPKTSGTYEQYF